Included here is one TCR beta chain sequence, with context. This sample was taken from a study of blood T cell repertoires in COVID-19. The germline CDR1 and CDR2 sequences are SGHTA and FQGTGA. This CDR3 is 13 amino acids long. The V end lost 2 bases, the J end lost 4 bases, and 8 bases lay between the germline ends. Participants reported their clinical history, and cohort assignment relied on those reports. Some clones are missing from TCRdb's copy, which holds only in-frame ones; the method was immunoSEQ multiplex PCR. Of 300,000 to 450,000 clones in the sample, 85% to 90% were seen once. The specimen was PBMCs or T cells enriched from blood (not recorded which). This chain connects TRBV7-3 to TRBJ2-5; D is uncertain. The receptor was derived from a woman between 18 and 30 years old who had recovered from COVID-19. CDR3 residues: CASSLGQAETQYF. CDR3 nucleotide sequence: TGTGCCAGCAGCTTAGGGCAGGCAGAGACCCAGTACTTC.